The 28 T cell receptor beta chains below all came from one sample that was sequenced in a study of blood T cells in healthy people across ages. Primed by a sample-barcoded 5' primer and a J-beta primer mix, a second PCR proceeded for 7 to 11 cycles. In TCRdb, the 5' RACE reads were re-called with MiXCR into one record per CDR3 protein. In the table there are 650,000 to 800,000 distinct CDR3 sequences, around 52% of which are singletons. The sample taken for sequencing was blood. These receptor sequences come from a woman older than 75 in good health.

The J gene is TRBJ1-1, the V gene TRBV11-2, with 9 bases fitting TRBD1. This CDR3 region has 17 residues. Looked up from germline, CDR1 is SGHAT and CDR2 is FQNNGV. The J segment lost 3 bases and the V segment lost 5 bases, leaving 13 bases of the junction unmatched. This CDR3 is CASSISYPRQGDTEAFF. The CDR3 DNA follows: TGTGCCAGCAGCATTTCGTACCCCCGACAGGGGGACACTGAAGCTTTCTTT.

This clonotype was counted at least ten times. The chain carries TRBV12-3 or TRBV12-4 and TRBJ1-2; the D gene is possibly TRBD1 (5 bases). V lost 0 bases to trimming and J lost 8 bases, with 7 bases between them. The CDR3 spans 12 residues. The CDR3 here is CASSLAWGGYTF. The CDR3 DNA follows: TGTGCCAGCAGTTTAGCGTGGGGCGGCTACACCTTC.

This clonotype has a count of ten or more. V and J are TRBV18 and TRBJ2-7; D is possibly TRBD2 (6 bases). Germline V lookup: CDR1 KGHSH, CDR2 LQKENI. This CDR3 contains 14 residues. Trimming removed 3 bases at V and 4 bases at J, with 13 bases between. The CDR3 protein is CASSPTTGRYEQYF. Here the CDR3 DNA reads TGTGCCAGCTCACCTACAACCGGGAGATACGAGCAGTACTTC.

A single count supports this clonotype. A much larger clonotype is one base distant, so this may be a read error. The rearrangement joins TRBV28 to TRBJ2-5, with 7 bases fitting TRBD1. The V gene end was trimmed by 6 bases and the J gene end by 11 bases; junction bases not matched to a gene: 15. CDR3 size: 14 residues. Germline-derived CDR1 and CDR2 are MDHEN and SYDVKM. The CDR3 bases are TGTGCCAGCAGAAGACAGGGTGGGCACAATGAGCAGTACTTC. Translating gives CASRRQGGHNEQYF. Drawing the rest from reference TRBV28 and TRBJ2-5, the complete variable domain is DVKVTQSSRYLVKRTGEKVFLECVQDMDHENMFWYRQDPGLGLRLIYFSYDVKMKEKGDIPEGYSVSREKKERFSLILESASTNQTSMYLCASRRQGGHNEQYFGPGTRLLVL.

V usage is TRBV30 and J usage is TRBJ2-5; the D gene is possibly TRBD2 (5 bases). V lost 2 bases and J 5 bases, leaving 9 bases between the germline ends. Germline CDR1 reads GTSNPN; CDR2 reads SVGIG (reference sequence). CDR3 length equals 12 residues. The CDR3: CAWSPRGETQYF. In nucleotides, the CDR3 is TGTGCCTGGAGTCCCCGAGGGGAGACCCAGTACTTC.

Notes on this clonotype: A much larger clone differs from this one at a single base, so this may be a read error. The chain is built from TRBV18 and TRBJ2-7; TRBD1 or TRBD2 may be the D gene (6 bases each). Germline V lookup: CDR1 KGHSH, CDR2 LQKENI. The CDR3 is 14 residues long. V lost 4 bases and J lost 5, with 15 bases in between. The CDR3 loop reads CASSRGALAHEQYF. In DNA form, the CDR3 reads TGTGCCAGCTCACGGGGGGCTTTGGCCCACGAGCAGTACTTC.

About this clonotype itself: A much larger clonotype is one base distant, so this may be a read error. The chain carries TRBV6-6 and TRBJ2-5, with D possibly TRBD2 on 5 matching bases. Per the germline V gene, CDR1 is MNHNY and CDR2 is SVGAGI (reference sequence). V lost 2 bases and J 11 bases, leaving 21 bases between the germline ends. CDR3 size: 15 residues. The CDR3 protein is CASSYRDGVYNEQYF. DNA of the CDR3: TGTGCCAGCAGTTACCGAGACGGGGTTTACAATGAGCAGTACTTC.

Of note for this clonotype: A read error may account for a junction end that differs from germline. V and J are TRBV6-5 and TRBJ2-7; TRBD1 matches at 9 bases. The CDR3 is 12 residues long. CDR1 is MNHEY, CDR2 SVGAGI, per germline. The CDR3 nucleotides are TGTGCCACTGGGACAGGGATGGGGGAGCAGTACTTT. Amino acids: CATGTGMGEQYF.

CDR3 DNA: TGTGCCAGCAGCGCCCGGGACAGGGCCGGAAAACTGTTTTTT. Protein product: CASSARDRAGKLFF. The J gene is TRBJ1-4, the V gene TRBV6-5, with 9 bases aligning to TRBD1. Germline-derived CDR1 and CDR2 are MNHEY and SVGAGI. The CDR3 has 14 amino acids. V gave up 6 bases and J gave up 10 bases; unmatched junction bases: 9.

This clonotype was seen only a few times. This chain joins TRBV12-3 or TRBV12-4 and TRBJ2-7, with 8 bases aligning to TRBD2. CDR3 length: 14 residues. Germline trimming cut 2 bases from V and 7 bases from J; bases unmatched to any gene: 7. This chain's CDR3 is CASSLRAGAQEQYF. Written as DNA, the CDR3 is TGTGCCAGCAGTTTACGAGCGGGAGCCCAGGAGCAGTACTTC.

The sample holds a few counts of this clonotype. This sequence joins TRBV5-1 and TRBJ2-7; 12 bases line up with TRBD2. The CDR3 length is 16 residues. V trimming: 4 bases; J trimming: 7 bases; junction bases outside the gene matches: 12. The germline V gene encodes CDR1 SGHRS and CDR2 YFSETQ. The CDR3 sequence: CASSTTTSGSRNEQYF. In nucleotides, the CDR3 is TGCGCCAGCAGCACTACGACTAGCGGGAGTCGGAATGAGCAGTACTTC.

Regarding this clonotype: This may arise from a read error, as a much more abundant clone is one base away. The CDR3 nucleotides are TGTGCCAGCAGCCCTCCCGGGAGAGGAGGTTACGAGCAGTTCTTC. Protein product: CASSPPGRGGYEQFF. V gene TRBV16 combines with J gene TRBJ2-1, with D maybe TRBD2 (6 bases). Trimming shortened V by 4 bases and J by 10 bases, and 20 bases separated the two germline ends. From germline, CDR1 is KGHSY and CDR2 FQNENV. The CDR3 is made up of 15 amino acids.

This clonotype has at least ten counts. CDR3 amino acids: CSARTGGETQYF. CDR3 DNA sequence: TGCAGTGCTAGGACAGGGGGAGAGACCCAGTACTTC. The rearrangement joins TRBV20-1 to TRBJ2-5; TRBD1 aligns across 9 bases. CDR1 is DFQATT, CDR2 SNEGSKA, per germline (reference sequence). The CDR3 spans 12 residues. Trimming took 3 bases from V and 4 from J; bases not matched to a gene: 0.

At least ten counts were recorded for this clonotype. This rearrangement joins TRBV2 to TRBJ2-3, with D maybe TRBD1 (5 bases). Between the trimmed V and J ends, which lost 6 bases and 5 bases, there was a span of 9 bases. This CDR3 is 12 amino acids long. CDR1 is SNHLY, CDR2 FYNNEI, per germline. CDR3 in DNA: TGTGCCAGCAGCGCCACAGGAGATACGCAGTATTTT. It translates to CASSATGDTQYF.

A word on this clonotype: A read error may explain this, as a much larger clone is one base away. The chain uses TRBV6-2 or TRBV6-3 and TRBJ2-1; D possibly uses TRBD1 or TRBD2 (5 bases each). This CDR3 has 16 amino acids. Germline loops: CDR1 MNHEY, CDR2 SVGEGT. The V and J ends lost 7 bases and 8 bases respectively, with 24 bases between them. CDR3 region: CASTDPGRNLQYEQFF. The CDR3 DNA sequence: TGTGCCAGCACCGACCCGGGGCGAAACCTACAATATGAGCAGTTCTTC.

This clonotype was observed many times. The CDR3 coding sequence is TGTGCCAGCAGTGACAGGTACTCCTACAATGAGCAGTTCTTC. It translates to CASSDRYSYNEQFF. The chain combines TRBV28 with TRBJ2-1; TRBD1 might be the D (6 bases). This CDR3 region has 14 residues. V dropped 5 bases and J dropped 0 bases, with 8 bases sitting between them. Germline CDR1 MDHEN, CDR2 SYDVKM.

The chain links TRBV29-1 to TRBJ2-1; D remains ambiguous. The CDR3 has 12 amino acids. CDR1 is SQVTM and CDR2 is ANQGSEA in the germline V gene. Trimming left V 5 bases short and J 10 bases short, with 15 bases between. The CDR3 sequence: CSVLLLVGEQFF. The CDR3 nucleotides read TGCAGCGTTCTTCTCTTGGTGGGGGAGCAGTTCTTC.

This clonotype has at least ten counts. This rearrangement joins TRBV12-3 or TRBV12-4 to TRBJ2-3, with 7 bases aligning to TRBD1. The CDR3 has 16 residues. The V and J ends lost 6 bases and 2 bases, in that order; junction bases with no gene match: 11. The CDR3 region is CASSQTTGWDTDTQYF. The CDR3 region has the DNA TGTGCCAGCAGCCAAACGACAGGGTGGGACACAGATACGCAGTATTTT.

This chain connects TRBV20-1 to TRBJ1-4; TRBD1 matches 9 bases. Germline V CDR1 and CDR2: DFQATT, SNEGSKA (reference sequence). The CDR3 covers 15 residues. V gave up 0 bases and J gave up 8 bases; unmatched junction bases: 7. Written as DNA, the CDR3 is TGCAGTGCTAGAGATCCCGGACAGGGGCACGAAAAACTGTTTTTT. It codes for CSARDPGQGHEKLFF.

The chain carries TRBV12-3 or TRBV12-4 and TRBJ1-1, with D hard to call. The V gene lost 3 bases and the J gene lost 0 bases, with 8 bases spanning the gap. The CDR3 contains 14 residues. The CDR3 loop is CASSLLPMNTEAFF. The CDR3 coding sequence is TGTGCCAGCAGTTTGCTACCTATGAACACTGAAGCTTTCTTT.

This clonotype was recorded many times. This chain connects TRBV12-3 or TRBV12-4 to TRBJ1-4; D is unclear. CDR3 size: 14 residues. Trimming cost V 3 bases and J 8 bases, with 13 bases left between them. CDR3 nucleotides: TGTGCCAGCAGTTTCCTTGGCCAAAGGGAAAAACTGTTTTTT. Its protein is CASSFLGQREKLFF.

A remark on this clonotype: Since a much larger clone is just one base distant, this may be a read error. CDR3 in DNA: TGTGCCAGCAGTTGTGATCAAGGCACAGATACGCAGTATTTT. Protein product: CASSCDQGTDTQYF. The chain employs TRBV28 and TRBJ2-3; no clear D. V was clipped by 4 bases and J by 1 base, with 9 bases between them. Germline V lookup: CDR1 MDHEN, CDR2 SYDVKM. This CDR3 contains 14 residues.

This clonotype appeared a few times. The gene calls are TRBV28 and TRBJ1-5; D might be TRBD1 (5 bases). Germline V gene data show CDR1 as MDHEN and CDR2 as SYDVKM. The CDR3 runs 16 residues. Deletions cut 1 base from V and 7 bases from J, with 17 bases between. CDR3: CASSLYSNSGTQPQHF. The CDR3 region has the DNA TGTGCCAGCAGTTTATACTCGAACTCGGGGACCCAGCCCCAGCATTTT.

The chain has TRBV27 and TRBJ1-2; D call uncertain. CDR1 MNHEY and CDR2 SMNVEV come from the germline V gene (reference sequence). Trimming took 5 bases from V and 8 from J, leaving 15 bases between them. The CDR3 totals 13 residues. CDR3: CASSLRPGGGYTF. The CDR3 DNA sequence: TGTGCCAGCAGTCTCCGCCCAGGCGGCGGCTACACCTTC.

CDR3: CASRVGNSFNTEAFF. The CDR3 bases are TGCGCCAGCAGAGTCGGGAACAGCTTTAACACTGAAGCTTTCTTT. V usage is TRBV5-1 and J usage is TRBJ1-1; D remains unclear. V was pared by 5 bases and J by 2 bases, with 16 bases between. CDR3 length: 15 residues. Germline values: CDR1 SGHRS, CDR2 YFSETQ.

This clonotype came up many times. This chain connects TRBV6-4 to TRBJ1-1; D remains ambiguous. CDR1 MRHNA and CDR2 SNTAGT come from the germline V gene. V lost 6 bases and J 4 bases, leaving 12 bases between the germline ends. This CDR3 comprises 13 residues. The CDR3 coding sequence is TGTGCCAGCAGCTCTGGCCCGGGCACTGAAGCTTTCTTT. It specifies CASSSGPGTEAFF.

This clonotype occurred many times. This chain connects TRBV27 to TRBJ2-1; D is possibly TRBD2 (6 bases). The ends were cut back, 6 bases at V and 6 bases at J, with 18 bases in the middle. CDR3 length equals 15 residues. Germline V gives CDR1 MNHEY, CDR2 SMNVEV (reference sequence). The CDR3 nucleotides read TGTGCCAGCAGCTACGGGGGAGATGGTCGCAATGAGCAGTTCTTC. This codes for CASSYGGDGRNEQFF.

Note on this clonotype: This could be a read error, since a much larger clone is one nucleotide away. The rearrangement uses TRBV5-4 and TRBJ2-3; TRBD1 agrees at 9 bases. Germline V gene lookup returns CDR1 SGHNT and CDR2 YYREEE (reference sequence). With V trimmed by 3 bases and J by 5 bases, 7 bases remained unmatched. This CDR3 region has 15 residues. CDR3: CASSCMTGGGDTQYF. The CDR3, as DNA: TGTGCCAGCAGCTGTATGACAGGGGGAGGAGATACGCAGTATTTT.